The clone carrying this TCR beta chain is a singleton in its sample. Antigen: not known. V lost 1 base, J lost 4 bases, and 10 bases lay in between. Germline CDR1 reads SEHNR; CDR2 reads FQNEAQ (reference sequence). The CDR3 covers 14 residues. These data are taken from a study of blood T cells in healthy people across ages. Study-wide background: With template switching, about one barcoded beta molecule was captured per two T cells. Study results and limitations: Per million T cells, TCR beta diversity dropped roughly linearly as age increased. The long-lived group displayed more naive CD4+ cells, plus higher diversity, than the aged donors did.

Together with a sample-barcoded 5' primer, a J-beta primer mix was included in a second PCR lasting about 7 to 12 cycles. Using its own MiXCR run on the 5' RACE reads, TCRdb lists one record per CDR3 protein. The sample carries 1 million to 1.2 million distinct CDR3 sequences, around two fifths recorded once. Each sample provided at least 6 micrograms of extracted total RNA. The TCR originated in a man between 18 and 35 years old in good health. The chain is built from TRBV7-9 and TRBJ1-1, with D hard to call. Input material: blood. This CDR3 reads CASSLVDKTTEAFF. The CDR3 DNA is TGTGCCAGCAGCTTAGTCGACAAGACCACTGAAGCTTTCTTT.